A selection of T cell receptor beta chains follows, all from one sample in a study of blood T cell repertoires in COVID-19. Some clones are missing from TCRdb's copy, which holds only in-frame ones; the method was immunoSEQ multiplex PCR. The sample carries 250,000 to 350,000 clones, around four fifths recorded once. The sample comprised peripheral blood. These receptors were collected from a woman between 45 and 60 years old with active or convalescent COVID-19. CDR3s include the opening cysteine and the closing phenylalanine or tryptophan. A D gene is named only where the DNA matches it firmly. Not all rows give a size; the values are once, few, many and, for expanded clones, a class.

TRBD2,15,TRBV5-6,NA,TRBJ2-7,TGTGCCAGCAGCTTGATTGCTAGCGGGAGTTACGAGCAGTACTTC,CASSLIASGSYEQYF
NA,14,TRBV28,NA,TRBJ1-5,TGTGCCAGCAGTTCCTACAGGTTTAATCAGCCCCAGCATTTT,CASSSYRFNQPQHF
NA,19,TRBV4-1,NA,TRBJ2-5,TGCGCCAGCAGCCAAAATCTGGGCTTGGGACCGGGAGCTCGGGAGACCCAGTACTTC,CASSQNLGLGPGARETQYF
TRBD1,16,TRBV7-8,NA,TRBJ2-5,TGTGCCAGCAGCCTTTCTCCGGACAGGGGGGAGGAGACCCAGTACTTC,CASSLSPDRGEETQYF
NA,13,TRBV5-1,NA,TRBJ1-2,TGCGCCAGCAGCTTTGGGGCGAGCTATGGCTACACCTTC,CASSFGASYGYTF
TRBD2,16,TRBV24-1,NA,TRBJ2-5,TGTGCCACCAGTGATTCCCGAAGCGGGAGGGGAGAGACCCAGTACTTC,CATSDSRSGRGETQYF
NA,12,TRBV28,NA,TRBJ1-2,TGTGCCAGCAGTTCGTCAGGCTATGGCTACACCTTC,CASSSSGYGYTF
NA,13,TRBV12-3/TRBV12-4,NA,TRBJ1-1,TGTGCCAGCAGCCCGCGGGACAACACTGAAGCTTTCTTT,CASSPRDNTEAFF
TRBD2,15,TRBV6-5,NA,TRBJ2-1,TGTGCCAGCAGCCTTACTAGCGGGCCCTACAATGAGCAGTTCTTC,CASSLTSGPYNEQFF
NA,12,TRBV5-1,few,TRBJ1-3,TGCGCCAGCAAGGACACTAGAAACACCATATATTTT,CASKDTRNTIYF
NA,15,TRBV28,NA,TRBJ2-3,TGTGCCAGCAGTTTGCCCACTAGTTACACAGATACGCAGTATTTT,CASSLPTSYTDTQYF
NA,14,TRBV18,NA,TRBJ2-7,TGTGCCAGCTCACCAACGGACAGACTCTACGAGCAGTACTTC,CASSPTDRLYEQYF
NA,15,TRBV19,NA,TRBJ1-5,TGTGCCAGTAGTACAACCAGCGTACTCAATCAGCCCCAGCATTTT,CASSTTSVLNQPQHF
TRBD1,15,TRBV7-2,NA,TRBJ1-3,TGTGCCAGCAGCTTAGACAGGGGGCCAGGAAACACCATATATTTT,CASSLDRGPGNTIYF
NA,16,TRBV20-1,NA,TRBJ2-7,TGCAGTGCTAGTGGGGGCGGACTACCAGGGTCTACGGAGCAGTACTTC,CSASGGGLPGSTEQYF
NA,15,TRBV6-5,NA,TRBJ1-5,TGTGCCAGCAGAATGGCGGCGTCTTGGGTACAGCCCCAGCATTTT,CASRMAASWVQPQHF
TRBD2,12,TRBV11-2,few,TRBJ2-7,TGTGCCAGCAGCTCGGGACTAGCTGTGCAGTACTTC,CASSSGLAVQYF
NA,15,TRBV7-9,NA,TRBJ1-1,TGTGCCAGCACCCGAGGGGGAGGGAGAGTATTGGAGGCTTTCTTT,CASTRGGGRVLEAFF
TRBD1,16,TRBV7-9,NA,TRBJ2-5,TGTGCCAGCAGCTTATTGGGACAGGGGGTTCAAGAGACCCAGTACTTC,CASSLLGQGVQETQYF
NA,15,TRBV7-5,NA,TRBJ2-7,TGTGTCAGAAGCCAAGGCCCCACAGTACTCTACGAGCAGTACTTC,CVRSQGPTVLYEQYF
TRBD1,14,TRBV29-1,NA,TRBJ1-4,TGCAGCGTAGGGGACAGGGAAACTAATGAAAAACTGTTTTTT,CSVGDRETNEKLFF
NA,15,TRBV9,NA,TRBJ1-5,TGTGCCAGCAGCGCCCTGCAGGGAAGGGGGCAGCCCCAGCATTTT,CASSALQGRGQPQHF
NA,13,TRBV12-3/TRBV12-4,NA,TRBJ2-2,TGTGCCAGCAGTTTCGGTGGCACCGGGGAGCTGTTTTTT,CASSFGGTGELFF
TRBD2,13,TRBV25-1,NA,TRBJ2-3,TGTGCCAGCAGTGACCGGGGGGCAGATACGCAGTATTTT,CASSDRGADTQYF
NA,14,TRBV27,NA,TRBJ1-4,TGTGCCAGCAGTTCAATACTGGCCGGGGAAAAACTGTTTTTT,CASSSILAGEKLFF
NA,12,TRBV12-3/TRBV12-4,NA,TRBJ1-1,TGTGCCAGCAGCGGGGGGGACCCTGAAGCTTTCTTT,CASSGGDPEAFF
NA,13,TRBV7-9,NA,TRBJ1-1,TGTGCCAGCAGCTTTCAGGGTAACACTGAAGCTTTCTTT,CASSFQGNTEAFF
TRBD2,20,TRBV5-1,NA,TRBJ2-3,TGCGCCAGCAGCTTCCCGGGACTAGCGGGAGGGAACCCTAGCACAGATACGCAGTATTTT,CASSFPGLAGGNPSTDTQYF
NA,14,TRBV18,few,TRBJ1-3,TGTGCCAGCTCATCCACAGGTGTCGGAAACACCATATATTTT,CASSSTGVGNTIYF
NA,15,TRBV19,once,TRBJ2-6,TGTTCTCGGAATATGAGACAGTCTCAGGCCAACGTCCTGACTTTC,CSRNMRQSQANVLTF
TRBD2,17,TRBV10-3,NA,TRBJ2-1,TGTGCCATCAGTGAGGGCGTACTAGCGGACAAGGCCAATGAGCAGTTCTTC,CAISEGVLADKANEQFF
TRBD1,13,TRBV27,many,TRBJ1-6,TGTGCCAGCACCCAGGGGGCGGGTTCACCCCTCCACTTT,CASTQGAGSPLHF
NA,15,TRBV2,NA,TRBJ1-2,TGTGCCAGCAGTGAGAGGAGTTATACTCCCTATGGCTACACCTTC,CASSERSYTPYGYTF
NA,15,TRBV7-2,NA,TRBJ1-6,TGTGCCAGCAGCTTGTGGAGCAGGGGCCAGAACACCCTCCACTTT,CASSLWSRGQNTLHF
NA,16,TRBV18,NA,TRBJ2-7,TGTGCCAGCTCACTGGGGATAAGGGCTAGCGTGGGCGAGCAGTACTTC,CASSLGIRASVGEQYF
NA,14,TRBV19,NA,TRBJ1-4,TGTGCCAGTACCCCGGGAATTTCTCGTGAAAAACTGTTTTTT,CASTPGISREKLFF
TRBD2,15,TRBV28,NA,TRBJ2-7,TGTGCCAGCAGTTTAAGCGGGAGGGGCTCCTACGAGCAGTACTTC,CASSLSGRGSYEQYF
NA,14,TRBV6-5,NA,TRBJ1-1,TGTGCCAGCAGTTATTGGGGGGGAAGCACTGAAGCTTTCTTT,CASSYWGGSTEAFF